The present T cell receptor (beta chain) was sequenced within a study of blood T cell repertoires in COVID-19 (TCRdb year 2020). Background on the whole study: Samples from collaborators originated in the United States, Italy and Spain and spanned both the acute and convalescent phases of COVID-19. Sample metadata almost always included a de-identified subject ID, COVID-19 status, age in years and sex. The material from the prospective study consisted of cDNA or gDNA derived from T cells, B-cell-depleted T cells, or PBMCs. Where HLA class I and class II types were available, the types were taken from metadata supplied by the sample provider, not from assay-based typing. Subjects who had been exposed to COVID-19, were actively infected with it, or had recovered from it provided the deeply sampled blood TCRbeta repertoires that made up the dataset. The repertoires were made available in a free public database intended to serve as a resource for research on the immune response to SARS-CoV-2. Samples were obtained from the ongoing ImmuneRACE study (first 160 participants) and from over 1,000 subjects provided by 6 global collaborators. Here is what the overall study found, with its caveats: The amount of clinical and demographic metadata varied by source and participant and was provided uncurated.

About this clone: It has no known antigen specificity. No per-base quality is available; no much larger clone lies one base away. Other DNA sequences in this sample translate to the same CDR3.

Via the germline V gene (reference sequence), CDR1 is LNHDA and CDR2 SQIVND. The CDR3, from cysteine to phenylalanine, totals 15 residues. Only the CDR3 portion is preserved as DNA: 45 bases, with reading frame beginning at the first base. Ends trimmed: V by 5 bases, J by 1 base; bases unmatched to a gene: 6. TCRbeta CDR3 regions were amplified from genomic DNA using the immunoSEQ Assay, a bias-controlled multiplex PCR. The authors processed their data as follows. The number of nucleated cells in each sample was estimated from the amplification of reference gene primers within the assay. To quantify the absolute abundance of each unique TCRbeta CDR3 rearrangement, sequence reads were collapsed and filtered. Productive Simpson clonality was computed per sample as the square root of Simpson's diversity index over productive rearrangements. This immuneACCESS table, as held by TCRdb, lists in-frame sequences with V and J called but not all clones. Of the missing ones, under half trace to an unresolved V gene in checked studies; the others have no known cause. For V, J and clone size, that table is used; D and trimming come from the DNA. For this sample the table gives tens of thousands of clones, of which over 75% were detected only once. 1% to 1.5% of the sample comes from the top ten.

Collaborating institutions collected whole blood in K2EDTA tubes following their own protocols. For TCRbeta analysis, collaborators shipped samples in one of three forms: frozen whole blood, isolated PBMCs, or DNA extracted from either of those sample types. The sequence joins TRBV19 to TRBJ2-7, and 9 junction bases match TRBD1. The sequenced material came from peripheral blood. The receptor was derived from a woman between 40 and 55 years old with acute or convalescent COVID-19. This receptor carries the CDR3 CASSVDGTGSYEQYF. The bases are TGTGCCAGTAGTGTGGACGGGACAGGGTCCTACGAGCAGTACTTC. The CDR3 plus the reference TRBV19 and TRBJ2-7 genes for the other parts give the full variable domain: DGGITQSPKYLFRKEGQNVTLSCEQNLNHDAMYWYRQDPGQGLRLIYYSQIVNDFQKGDIAEGYSVSREKKESFPLTVTSAQKNPTAFYLCASSVDGTGSYEQYFGPGTRLTVT.